The 16 T cell receptor beta chains in this list originate from one sample, sequenced in a study of cytomegalovirus exposure and HLA in healthy donors. Here immunoSEQ multiplex PCR was the method, and the copy in TCRdb shows in-frame clones only, minus some. This sample has about 150,000 clones, with roughly 90% found just once. The sequencing sample was made of PBMCs. These receptors originate from a young man in good health and CMV-seropositive.

J is TRBJ1-5 and V is TRBV19, with 7 bases lining up with TRBD1. The CDR3 runs 14 residues. CDR1 and CDR2 from the germline V gene are LNHDA and SQIVND (reference sequence). The trim removed 6 bases at V and 6 bases at J, leaving 8 bases unmatched. DNA for the CDR3: TGTGCCAGTAGCGTACTACAGGGGACTCAGCCCCAGCATTTT. Protein: CASSVLQGTQPQHF.

This chain uses TRBV5-1 with TRBJ1-4; weak D call: TRBD1 (6 bases). The V and J ends lost 0 bases and 6 bases respectively, with 12 bases between them. This CDR3 has 15 amino acids. CDR1 is SGHRS and CDR2 is YFSETQ in the germline V gene. Here the CDR3 reads CASSLAGEGDEKLFF. CDR3 in DNA: TGCGCCAGCAGCTTGGCAGGGGAAGGCGATGAAAAACTGTTTTTT.

The V call is TRBV5-1, the J call TRBJ1-1; 8 bases agree with TRBD1. V lost 3 bases, J lost 5 bases, and 15 bases stayed unmatched. The V gene's germline CDR1 is SGHRS and CDR2 YFSETQ. This CDR3 is built from 17 residues. The CDR3 DNA sequence: TGCGCCAGCAGCTGGAACAGGGGGGCGAGCGTTGGGACTGAAGCTTTCTTT. Its translation: CASSWNRGASVGTEAFF.

The chain links TRBV6-1 to TRBJ1-2; 7 nucleotides align to TRBD1. The CDR3 loop spans 13 amino acids. In germline, CDR1 is MNHNS, CDR2 SASEGT. The V and J ends lost 4 bases and 8 bases, in that order; junction bases with no gene match: 7. CDR3 amino acids: CASSVKGAEGYTF. The DNA of the CDR3 is TGTGCCAGCAGTGTCAAGGGGGCTGAGGGCTACACCTTC.

The rearrangement links TRBV11-3 to TRBJ2-3, with a tentative D call TRBD2 (5 bases). CDR1 and CDR2 from the germline V gene are SGHNT and YENEEA. The CDR3 has 14 amino acids. V shed 5 bases and J shed 5 bases, with 14 bases lying between them. This CDR3 is CASSPRLEGDTQYF. CDR3 nucleotides: TGTGCCAGCAGCCCCCGATTAGAGGGAGATACGCAGTATTTT. Combining the CDR3 with reference TRBV11-3 and TRBJ2-3 gives the whole variable domain EAGVVQSPRYKIIEKKQPVAFWCNPISGHNTLYWYLQNLGQGPELLIRYENEEAVDDSQLPKDRFSAERLKGVDSTLKIQPAELGDSAVYLCASSPRLEGDTQYFGPGTRLTVL.

The CDR3 protein is CASNREYFTGELFF. The CDR3 DNA is TGTGCCAGCAACCGGGAGTACTTCACCGGGGAGCTGTTTTTT. The chain couples TRBV2 to TRBJ2-2; tentatively, D is TRBD2 (6 bases). CDR3 length: 14 residues. The V gene lost 7 bases and the J gene lost 4 bases, with 13 bases spanning the gap. Germline loops: CDR1 SNHLY, CDR2 FYNNEI. The full variable domain, in which reference TRBV2 and TRBJ2-2 provide the parts outside the CDR3, is EPEVTQTPSHQVTQMGQEVILRCVPISNHLYFYWYRQILGQKVEFLVSFYNNEISEKSEIFDDQFSVERPDGSNFTLKIRSTKLEDSAMYFCASNREYFTGELFFGEGSRLTVL.

The chain carries TRBV5-3 and TRBJ1-5; D gene uncertain. TRBV5-3 is classed as an ORF, of uncertain function. Between the trimmed V and J ends, which lost 0 bases and 7 bases, there was a span of 17 bases. This CDR3 comprises 16 residues. The CDR3 DNA sequence: TGTGCCAGAAGCTTGGATAGGACTCAAGGAGGCCAGCCCCAGCATTTT. Its protein is CARSLDRTQGGQPQHF.

The CDR3 sequence: CASSLGSGTGGSYEQYF. In DNA form, the CDR3 reads TGTGCCAGCAGCTTGGGGTCCGGGACAGGGGGCTCCTACGAGCAGTACTTC. The chain has TRBV5-4 and TRBJ2-7; 11 positions agree with TRBD1. The CDR3 is 17 amino acids. Germline CDR1 SGHNT, CDR2 YYREEE (reference sequence). V lost 0 bases, J lost 0 bases, and 5 bases stayed unmatched. The whole variable domain, filled in from reference TRBV5-4 and TRBJ2-7, reads ETGVTQSPTHLIKTRGQQVTLRCSSQSGHNTVSWYQQALGQGPQFIFQYYREEENGRGNFPPRFSGLQFPNYSSELNVNALELDDSALYLCASSLGSGTGGSYEQYFGPGTRLTVT.

The V and J genes are TRBV4-2 and TRBJ2-1; TRBD2 matches 7 bases. With 1 base clipped from V and 8 bases from J, the junction kept 11 bases outside the gene matches. Germline values: CDR1 LGHNA, CDR2 YNFKEQ. The CDR3 loop spans 16 amino acids. The CDR3 spells CASSQVDSGAWDEQFF. CDR3 bases: TGTGCCAGCAGCCAAGTAGACAGCGGGGCCTGGGATGAGCAGTTCTTC.

A remark on this clone: Other DNA variants within this sample encode the same CDR3. The J gene is TRBJ2-5, the V gene TRBV6-5, with 11 bases lining up with TRBD2. Germline trimming cut 0 bases from V and 2 bases from J; bases unmatched to any gene: 2. This CDR3 comprises 16 residues. Germline lookup yields CDR1 MNHEY and CDR2 SVGAGI. CDR3 residues: CASSYSGTSGQETQYF. For the CDR3, the DNA is TGTGCCAGCAGTTACTCCGGGACTAGCGGACAAGAGACCCAGTACTTC.

J is TRBJ2-3 and V is TRBV6-5; 12 nucleotides agree with TRBD2. Trimming at V came to 4 bases and at J to 0 bases, leaving 2 bases not matched to a gene. The CDR3 covers 16 residues. Germline CDR1 and CDR2: MNHEY and SVGAGI. Here the CDR3 reads CASSSLAGGSTDTQYF. As DNA, the CDR3 is TGTGCCAGCAGTTCTCTAGCGGGAGGGAGCACAGATACGCAGTATTTT.

The chain has TRBV5-1 and TRBJ1-2; D uncertain. The CDR3 is 13 residues long. The V gene lost 4 bases and the J gene lost 3 bases, with 10 bases spanning the gap. Germline V gene sequence: CDR1 SGHRS, CDR2 YFSETQ. CDR3 protein: CASSPMPDYGYTF. In DNA form, the CDR3 reads TGCGCCAGCAGCCCCATGCCGGACTATGGCTACACCTTC.

This clone was found once. The V and J genes are TRBV4-1 and TRBJ1-2; TRBD1 matches 11 bases. Germline V lookup: CDR1 MGHRA, CDR2 YSYEKL. J was trimmed by 2 bases and V by 1 base; bases with no gene match: 12. CDR3 length: 19 residues. In nucleotides, the CDR3 is TGCGCCAGCAGCCAAGGGGTTTCGGACAGGGGGCGGAAGAACTATGGCTACACCTTC. It is translated as CASSQGVSDRGRKNYGYTF.

V gene TRBV4-1 combines with J gene TRBJ2-3; the match to TRBD1 covers 8 bases. Per germline, CDR1 MGHRA and CDR2 YSYEKL. The trim removed 4 bases at V and 6 bases at J, leaving 15 bases unmatched. This CDR3 contains 17 residues. DNA of the CDR3: TGCGCCAGCAGCCCAAGTCTTGGACAGGGCGAAAAGGATACGCAGTATTTT. This gives the protein CASSPSLGQGEKDTQYF.

The chain employs TRBV29-1 and TRBJ1-1, with D perhaps matching TRBD1 (5 bases). CDR1 SQVTM and CDR2 ANQGSEA come from the germline V gene. The CDR3 loop spans 12 amino acids. The V and J ends lost 7 bases and 1 base respectively, with 10 bases between them. The CDR3 DNA reads as TGCAGCGCTGGGACTGGGAACACTGAAGCTTTCTTT. Translating it yields CSAGTGNTEAFF.

The chain combines TRBV18 with TRBJ1-2; perhaps TRBD1 as D (6 bases). The germline gives CDR1 KGHSH, CDR2 LQKENI. CDR3 length equals 12 residues. V shed 0 bases and J shed 10 bases, with 9 bases lying between them. The CDR3 sequence: CASSPPDSVYTF. The CDR3 nucleotides are TGTGCCAGCTCACCACCGGACAGCGTCTACACCTTC.